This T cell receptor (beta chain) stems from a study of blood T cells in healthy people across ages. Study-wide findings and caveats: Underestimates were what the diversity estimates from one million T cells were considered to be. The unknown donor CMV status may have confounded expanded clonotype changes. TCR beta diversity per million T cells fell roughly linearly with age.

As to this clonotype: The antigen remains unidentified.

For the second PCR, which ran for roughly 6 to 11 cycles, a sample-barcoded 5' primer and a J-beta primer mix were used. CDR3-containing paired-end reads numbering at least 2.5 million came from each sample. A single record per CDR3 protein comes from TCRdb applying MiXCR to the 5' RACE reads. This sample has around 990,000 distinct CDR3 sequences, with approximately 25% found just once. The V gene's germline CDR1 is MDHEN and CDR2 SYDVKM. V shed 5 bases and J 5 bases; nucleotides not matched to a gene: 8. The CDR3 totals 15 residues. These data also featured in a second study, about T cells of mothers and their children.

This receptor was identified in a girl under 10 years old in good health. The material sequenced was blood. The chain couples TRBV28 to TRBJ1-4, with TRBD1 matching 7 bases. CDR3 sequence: CASSPMDRRNEKLFF. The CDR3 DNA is TGTGCCAGCAGTCCAATGGACAGGCGGAATGAAAAACTGTTTTTT. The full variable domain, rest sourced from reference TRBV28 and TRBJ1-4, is DVKVTQSSRYLVKRTGEKVFLECVQDMDHENMFWYRQDPGLGLRLIYFSYDVKMKEKGDIPEGYSVSREKKERFSLILESASTNQTSMYLCASSPMDRRNEKLFFGSGTQLSVL.